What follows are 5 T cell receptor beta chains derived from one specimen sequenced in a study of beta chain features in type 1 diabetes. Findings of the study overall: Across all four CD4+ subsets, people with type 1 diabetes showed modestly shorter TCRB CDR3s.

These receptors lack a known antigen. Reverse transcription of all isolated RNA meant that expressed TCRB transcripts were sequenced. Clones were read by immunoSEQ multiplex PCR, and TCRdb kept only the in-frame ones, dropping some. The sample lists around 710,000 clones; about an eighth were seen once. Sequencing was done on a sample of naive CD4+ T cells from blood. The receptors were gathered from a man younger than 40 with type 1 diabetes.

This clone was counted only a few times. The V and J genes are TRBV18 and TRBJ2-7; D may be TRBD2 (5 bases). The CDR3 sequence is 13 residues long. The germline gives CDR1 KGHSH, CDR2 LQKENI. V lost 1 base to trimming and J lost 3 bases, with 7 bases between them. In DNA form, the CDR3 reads TGTGCCAGCTCACCACGGGCGGGCTACGAGCAGTACTTC. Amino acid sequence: CASSPRAGYEQYF.

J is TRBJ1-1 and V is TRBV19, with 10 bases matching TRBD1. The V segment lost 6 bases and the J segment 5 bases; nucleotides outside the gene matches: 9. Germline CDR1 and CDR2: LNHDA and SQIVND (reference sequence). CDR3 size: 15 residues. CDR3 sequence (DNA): TGTGCCAGTAGCGGAACGGGACAGGGGATAACTGAAGCTTTCTTT. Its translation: CASSGTGQGITEAFF.

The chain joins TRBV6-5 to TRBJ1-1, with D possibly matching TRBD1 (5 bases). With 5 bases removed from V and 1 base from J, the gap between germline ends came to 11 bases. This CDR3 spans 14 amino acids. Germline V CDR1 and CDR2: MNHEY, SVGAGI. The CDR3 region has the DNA TGTGCCAGCAGTCCGGGACGCCAGAACACTGAAGCTTTCTTT. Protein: CASSPGRQNTEAFF.

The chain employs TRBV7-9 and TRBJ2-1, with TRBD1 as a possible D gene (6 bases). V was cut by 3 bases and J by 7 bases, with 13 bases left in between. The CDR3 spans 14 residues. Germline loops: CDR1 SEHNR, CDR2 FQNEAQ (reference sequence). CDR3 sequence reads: CASSFRTEINEQFF. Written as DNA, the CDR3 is TGTGCCAGCAGCTTCAGGACAGAGATTAATGAGCAGTTCTTC.

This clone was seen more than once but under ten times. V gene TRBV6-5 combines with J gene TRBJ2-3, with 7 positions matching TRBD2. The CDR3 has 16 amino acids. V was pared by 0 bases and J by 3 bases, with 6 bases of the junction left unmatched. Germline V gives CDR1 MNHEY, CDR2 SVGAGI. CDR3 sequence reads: CASSYSNLGRTDTQYF. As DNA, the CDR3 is TGTGCCAGCAGTTACTCGAATCTCGGGAGGACAGATACGCAGTATTTT.